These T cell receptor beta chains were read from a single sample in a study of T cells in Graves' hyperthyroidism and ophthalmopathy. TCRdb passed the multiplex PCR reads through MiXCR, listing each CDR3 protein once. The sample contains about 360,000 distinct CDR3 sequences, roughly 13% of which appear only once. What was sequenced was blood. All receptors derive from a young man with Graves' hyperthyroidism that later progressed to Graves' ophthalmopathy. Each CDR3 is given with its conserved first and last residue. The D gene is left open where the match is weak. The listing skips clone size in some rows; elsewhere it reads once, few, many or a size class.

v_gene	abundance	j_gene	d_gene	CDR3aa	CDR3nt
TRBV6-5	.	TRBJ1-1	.	CASSYGGNTNTEAFF	TGTGCCAGCAGTTACGGGGGGAACACGAACACTGAAGCTTTCTTT
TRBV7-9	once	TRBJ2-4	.	CASSASLGLAKNIQYF	TGTGCCAGCAGCGCGTCACTCGGTCTAGCCAAAAACATTCAGTACTTC
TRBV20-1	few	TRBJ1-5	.	CSAYRVDQPQHF	TGCAGTGCTTACAGGGTGGATCAGCCCCAGCATTTT
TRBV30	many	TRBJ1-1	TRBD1	CAWRVTGFTEAFF	TGTGCCTGGAGGGTGACAGGGTTCACTGAAGCTTTCTTT
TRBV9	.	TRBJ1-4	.	CASSVGTDDEKLFF	TGTGCCAGCAGCGTGGGGACTGACGATGAAAAACTGTTTTTT
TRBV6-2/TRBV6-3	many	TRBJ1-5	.	CASTKYNQPQHF	TGTGCCAGCACCAAGTACAATCAGCCCCAGCATTTT
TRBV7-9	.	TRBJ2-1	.	CASSLAYIVQVNEQFF	TGTGCCAGCAGCTTAGCGTACATAGTACAGGTTAATGAGCAGTTCTTC
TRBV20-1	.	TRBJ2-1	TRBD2	CSARDHGLALNDQFF	TGCAGTGCTAGAGATCATGGACTAGCTCTCAATGATCAGTTCTTC
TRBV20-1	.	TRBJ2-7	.	CSARDVADYEQYF	TGCAGTGCTAGAGACGTGGCAGACTACGAGCAGTACTTC
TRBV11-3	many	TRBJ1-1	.	CASSLGRQKMNTEAFF	TGTGCCAGCAGCTTGGGTCGCCAAAAGATGAACACTGAAGCTTTCTTT
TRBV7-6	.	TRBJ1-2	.	CASSWGGQTTIDGYTF	TGTGCCAGCAGCTGGGGGGGGCAGACAACTATCGATGGCTACACCTTC
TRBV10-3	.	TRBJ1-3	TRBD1	CAISDVSGQKYPGTSGNTIYF	TGTGCCATCAGTGATGTATCGGGACAGAAATACCCCGGGACCTCTGGAAACACCATATATTTT
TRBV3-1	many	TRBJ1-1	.	CASSQEGREAFF	TGTGCCAGCAGCCAAGAAGGCAGGGAAGCTTTCTTT
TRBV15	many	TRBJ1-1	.	CATSARDANTEAFF	TGTGCCACCAGCGCCCGGGACGCAAACACTGAAGCTTTCTTT
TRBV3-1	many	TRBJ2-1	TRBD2	CASSPSGGAHNEQFF	TGTGCCAGCAGCCCGAGCGGGGGGGCCCACAATGAGCAGTTCTTC
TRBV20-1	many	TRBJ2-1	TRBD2	CSARVTSGNNEQFF	TGCAGTGCTAGAGTTACTAGCGGTAACAATGAGCAGTTCTTC
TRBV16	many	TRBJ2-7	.	CASSSVYEQYF	TGTGCCAGCAGTTCTGTCTACGAGCAGTACTTC